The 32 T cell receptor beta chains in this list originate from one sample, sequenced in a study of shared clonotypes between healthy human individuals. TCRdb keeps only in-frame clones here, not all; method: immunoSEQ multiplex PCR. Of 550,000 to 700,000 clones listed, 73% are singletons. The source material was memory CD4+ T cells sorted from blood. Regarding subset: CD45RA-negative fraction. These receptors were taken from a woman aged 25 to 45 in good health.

CDR3 DNA: TGTGCCAGAGCACAGGGGGCGAACACTGAAGCTTTCTTT. This gives the protein CARAQGANTEAFF. The chain has TRBV2 and TRBJ1-1; 9 bases map to TRBD1. Unmatched junction bases numbered 3, after V lost 9 bases and J lost 1 base. The CDR3 consists of 13 residues. Germline V gene lookup returns CDR1 SNHLY and CDR2 FYNNEI.

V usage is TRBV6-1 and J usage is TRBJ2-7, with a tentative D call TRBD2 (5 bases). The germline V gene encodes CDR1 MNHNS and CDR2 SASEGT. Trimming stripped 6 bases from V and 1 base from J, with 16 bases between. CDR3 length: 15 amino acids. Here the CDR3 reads CASSNGISGSYEQYF. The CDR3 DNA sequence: TGTGCCAGCAGCAACGGGATAAGTGGGTCCTACGAGCAGTACTTC.

The CDR3 DNA is TGTGCCAGCAGCCCCGGTTCGTTCACAGATACGCAGTATTTT. It is translated as CASSPGSFTDTQYF. The rearrangement links TRBV11-3 to TRBJ2-3, with no clear D. Germline V CDR1 and CDR2: SGHNT, YENEEA. This CDR3 spans 14 amino acids. Trimming left V 5 bases short and J 2 bases short, with 11 bases between.

This chain's CDR3 is CSGQISVLTQYF. CDR3 DNA sequence: TGCAGCGGGCAGATTTCGGTGCTTACGCAGTATTTT. The gene calls are TRBV29-1 and TRBJ2-3; D call uncertain. Germline CDR1 SQVTM, CDR2 ANQGSEA. Trimming pared 7 bases from V and 8 bases from J, leaving 16 bases between. The CDR3 sequence is 12 residues long.

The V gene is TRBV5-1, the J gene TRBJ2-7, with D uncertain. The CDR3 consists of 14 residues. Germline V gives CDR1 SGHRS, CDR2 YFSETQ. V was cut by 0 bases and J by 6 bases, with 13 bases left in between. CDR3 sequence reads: CASSLDGVTGEQYF. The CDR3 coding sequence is TGCGCCAGCAGCTTGGATGGAGTAACCGGCGAGCAGTACTTC. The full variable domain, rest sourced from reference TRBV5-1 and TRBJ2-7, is KAGVTQTPRYLIKTRGQQVTLSCSPISGHRSVSWYQQTPGQGLQFLFEYFSETQRNKGNFPGRFSGRQFSNSRSEMNVSTLELGDSALYLCASSLDGVTGEQYFGPGTRLTVT.

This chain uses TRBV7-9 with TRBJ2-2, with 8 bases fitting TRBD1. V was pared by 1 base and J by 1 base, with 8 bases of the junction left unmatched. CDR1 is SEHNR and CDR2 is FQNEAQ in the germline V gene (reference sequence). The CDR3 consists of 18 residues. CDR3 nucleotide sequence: TGTGCCAGCAGCTTAGAAGTCCAGGGGGCAGGGAACACCGGGGAGCTGTTTTTT. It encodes CASSLEVQGAGNTGELFF.

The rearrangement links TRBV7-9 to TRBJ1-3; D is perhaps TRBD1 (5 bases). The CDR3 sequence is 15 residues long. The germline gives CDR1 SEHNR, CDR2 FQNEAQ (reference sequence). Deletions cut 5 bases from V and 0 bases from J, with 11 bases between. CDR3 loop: CASSLEGFSGNTIYF. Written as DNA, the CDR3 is TGTGCCAGCAGCCTTGAGGGGTTCTCTGGAAACACCATATATTTT.

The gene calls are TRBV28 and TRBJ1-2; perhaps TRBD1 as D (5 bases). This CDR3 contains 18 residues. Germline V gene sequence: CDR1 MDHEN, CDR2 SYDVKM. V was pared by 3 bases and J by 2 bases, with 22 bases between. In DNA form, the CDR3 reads TGTGCCAGCAGTTTTAGTTCATATTCGGGGCGAGGGAACTATGGCTACACCTTC. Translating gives CASSFSSYSGRGNYGYTF.

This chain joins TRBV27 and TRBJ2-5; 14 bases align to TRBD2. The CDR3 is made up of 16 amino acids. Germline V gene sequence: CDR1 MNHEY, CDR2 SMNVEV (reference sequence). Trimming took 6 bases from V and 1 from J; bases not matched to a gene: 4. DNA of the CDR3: TGTGCCAGCAGGCGACTAGCGGGAGGGAGCCAAGAGACCCAGTACTTC. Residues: CASRRLAGGSQETQYF.

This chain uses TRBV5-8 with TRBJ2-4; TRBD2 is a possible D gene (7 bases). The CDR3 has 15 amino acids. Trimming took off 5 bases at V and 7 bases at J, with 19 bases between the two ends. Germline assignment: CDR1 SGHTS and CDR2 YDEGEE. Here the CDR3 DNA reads TGTGCCAGCAGTCCAGGCGGGGGCGGATGGAACATTCAGTACTTC. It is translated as CASSPGGGGWNIQYF.

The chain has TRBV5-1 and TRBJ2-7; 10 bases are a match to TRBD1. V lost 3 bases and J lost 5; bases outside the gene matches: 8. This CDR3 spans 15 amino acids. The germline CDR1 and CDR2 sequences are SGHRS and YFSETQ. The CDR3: CASSYLTGGGDEQYF. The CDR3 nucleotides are TGCGCCAGCAGCTATTTGACAGGGGGCGGGGACGAGCAGTACTTC.

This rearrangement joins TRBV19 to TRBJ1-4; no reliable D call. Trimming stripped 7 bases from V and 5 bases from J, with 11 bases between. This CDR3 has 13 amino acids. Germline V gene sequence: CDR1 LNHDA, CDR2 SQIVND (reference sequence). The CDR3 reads CASTFRTNEKLFF. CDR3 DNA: TGTGCCAGTACCTTCAGAACGAATGAAAAACTGTTTTTT.

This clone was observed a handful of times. The CDR3 coding sequence is TGTGCCTGGAGTGCAGGGCGGGGTTCACCCCTCCACTTT. It yields the protein CAWSAGRGSPLHF. This chain links TRBV30 with TRBJ1-6, with D perhaps matching TRBD1 (5 bases). The germline V gene encodes CDR1 GTSNPN and CDR2 SVGIG (reference sequence). The CDR3 consists of 13 residues. Trimming took 1 base from V and 9 from J, leaving 10 bases between them.

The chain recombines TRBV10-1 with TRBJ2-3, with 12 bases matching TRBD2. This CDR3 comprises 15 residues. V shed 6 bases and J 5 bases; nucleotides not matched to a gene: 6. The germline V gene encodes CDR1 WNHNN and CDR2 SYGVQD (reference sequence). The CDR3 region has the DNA TGCGCCAGCAGAGCTAGCGGGAGGGAGGGAGATACGCAGTATTTT. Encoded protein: CASRASGREGDTQYF.

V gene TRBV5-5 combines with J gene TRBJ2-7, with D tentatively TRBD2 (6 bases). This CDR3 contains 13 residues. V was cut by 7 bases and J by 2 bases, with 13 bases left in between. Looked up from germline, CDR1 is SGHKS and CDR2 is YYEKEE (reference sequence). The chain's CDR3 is CASRGTATYEQYF. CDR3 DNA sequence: TGTGCCAGCCGCGGGACTGCAACCTACGAGCAGTACTTC.

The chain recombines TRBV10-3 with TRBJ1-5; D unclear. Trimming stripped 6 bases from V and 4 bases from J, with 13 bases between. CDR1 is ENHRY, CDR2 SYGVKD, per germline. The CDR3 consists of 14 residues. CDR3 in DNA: TGTGCCATCAGCCGCGCCGATGGAAATCAGCCCCAGCATTTT. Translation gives CAISRADGNQPQHF.

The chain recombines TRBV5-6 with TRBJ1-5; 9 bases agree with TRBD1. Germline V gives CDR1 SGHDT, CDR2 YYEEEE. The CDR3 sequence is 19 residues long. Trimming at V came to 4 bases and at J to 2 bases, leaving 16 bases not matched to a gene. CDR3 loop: CASSPSGTGLPSGNQPQHF. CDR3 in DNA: TGTGCCAGCAGCCCTTCCGGGACAGGGTTGCCCTCCGGCAATCAGCCCCAGCATTTT.

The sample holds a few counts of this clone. CDR3 sequence: CASRLGGDRVAEQYF. The CDR3 DNA is TGTGCCAGCAGGCTGGGGGGGGACAGGGTGGCCGAGCAGTACTTC. The chain is built from TRBV28 and TRBJ2-7; 9 nucleotides match TRBD1. After removal of 6 bases from V and 6 bases from J, the junction contained 12 bases not matched to a gene. The germline gives CDR1 MDHEN, CDR2 SYDVKM. CDR3 length equals 15 residues.

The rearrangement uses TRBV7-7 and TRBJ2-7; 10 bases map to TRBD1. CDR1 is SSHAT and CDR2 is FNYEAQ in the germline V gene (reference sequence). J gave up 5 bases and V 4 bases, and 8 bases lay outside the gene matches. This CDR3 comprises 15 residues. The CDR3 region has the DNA TGTGCCAGCAGCTCCGGGACAGGGGTGGGTCACGAGCAGTACTTC. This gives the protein CASSSGTGVGHEQYF.

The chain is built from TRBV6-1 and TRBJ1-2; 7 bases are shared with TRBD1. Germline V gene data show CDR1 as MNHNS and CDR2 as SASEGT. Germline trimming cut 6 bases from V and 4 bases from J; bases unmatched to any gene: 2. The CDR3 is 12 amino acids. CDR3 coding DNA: TGTGCCAGCAGGGACAGGACCTATGGCTACACCTTC. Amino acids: CASRDRTYGYTF.

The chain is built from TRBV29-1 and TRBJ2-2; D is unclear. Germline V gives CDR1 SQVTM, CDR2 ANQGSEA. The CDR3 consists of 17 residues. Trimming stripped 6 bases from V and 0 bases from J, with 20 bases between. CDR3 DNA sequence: TGCAGCGTCGAACTGAGGACGCAGTCTGCGAACACCGGGGAGCTGTTTTTT. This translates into CSVELRTQSANTGELFF.

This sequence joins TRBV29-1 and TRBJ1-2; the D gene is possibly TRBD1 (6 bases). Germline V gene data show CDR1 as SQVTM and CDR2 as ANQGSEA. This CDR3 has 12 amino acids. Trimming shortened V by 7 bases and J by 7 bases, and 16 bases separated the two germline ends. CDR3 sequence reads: CSAQGGARGYTF. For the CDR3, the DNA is TGCAGCGCCCAAGGGGGGGCGCGTGGCTACACCTTC.

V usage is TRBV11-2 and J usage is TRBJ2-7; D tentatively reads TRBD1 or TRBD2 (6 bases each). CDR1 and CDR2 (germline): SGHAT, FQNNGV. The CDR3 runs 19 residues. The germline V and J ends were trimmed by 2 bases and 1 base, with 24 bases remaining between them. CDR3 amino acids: CASSLSTGFVGGRSYEQYF. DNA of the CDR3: TGTGCCAGCAGCTTATCCACAGGGTTTGTGGGAGGAAGGTCCTACGAGCAGTACTTC.

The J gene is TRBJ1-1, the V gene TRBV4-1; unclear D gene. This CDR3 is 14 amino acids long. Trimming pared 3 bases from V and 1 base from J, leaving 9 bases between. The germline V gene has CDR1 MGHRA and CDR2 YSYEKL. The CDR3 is CASSHIGRNTEAFF. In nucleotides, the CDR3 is TGCGCCAGCAGCCACATCGGGAGGAACACTGAAGCTTTCTTT.

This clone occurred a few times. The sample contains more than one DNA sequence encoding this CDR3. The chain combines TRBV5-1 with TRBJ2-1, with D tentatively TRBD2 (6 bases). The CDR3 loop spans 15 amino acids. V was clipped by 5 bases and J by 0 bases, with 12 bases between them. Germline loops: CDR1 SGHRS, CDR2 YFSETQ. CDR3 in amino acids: CASSRDSSSYNEQFF. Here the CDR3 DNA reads TGCGCCAGCAGTCGGGACTCAAGCTCCTACAATGAGCAGTTCTTC. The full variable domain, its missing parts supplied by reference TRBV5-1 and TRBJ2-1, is KAGVTQTPRYLIKTRGQQVTLSCSPISGHRSVSWYQQTPGQGLQFLFEYFSETQRNKGNFPGRFSGRQFSNSRSEMNVSTLELGDSALYLCASSRDSSSYNEQFFGPGTRLTVL.

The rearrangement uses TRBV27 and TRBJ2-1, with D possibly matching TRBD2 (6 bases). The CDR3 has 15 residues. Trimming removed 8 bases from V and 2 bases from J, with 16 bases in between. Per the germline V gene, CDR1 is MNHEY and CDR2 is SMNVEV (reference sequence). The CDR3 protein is CASLGGTGTYNEQFF. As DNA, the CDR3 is TGTGCCAGCTTGGGCGGGACGGGGACCTACAATGAGCAGTTCTTC.

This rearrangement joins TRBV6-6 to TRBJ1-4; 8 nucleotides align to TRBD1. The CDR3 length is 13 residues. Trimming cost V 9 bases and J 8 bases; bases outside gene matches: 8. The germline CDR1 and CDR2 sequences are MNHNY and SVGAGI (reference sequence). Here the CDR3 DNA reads TGTGCCAGTAAACAGGGGGTAGAGGAAAAACTGTTTTTT. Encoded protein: CASKQGVEEKLFF.

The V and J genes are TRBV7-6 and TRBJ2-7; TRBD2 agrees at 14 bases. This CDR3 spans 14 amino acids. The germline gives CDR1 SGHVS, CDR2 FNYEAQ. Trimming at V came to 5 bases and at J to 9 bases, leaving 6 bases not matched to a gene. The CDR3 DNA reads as TGTGCCAGCAGCCCAGGGACTAGCGGGAGCTCGCAGTACTTC. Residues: CASSPGTSGSSQYF. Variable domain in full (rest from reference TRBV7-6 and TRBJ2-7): GAGVSQSPRYKVTKRGQDVALRCDPISGHVSLYWYRQALGQGPEFLTYFNYEAQQDKSGLPNDRFSAERPEGSISTLTIQRTEQRDSAMYRCASSPGTSGSSQYFGPGTRLTVT.

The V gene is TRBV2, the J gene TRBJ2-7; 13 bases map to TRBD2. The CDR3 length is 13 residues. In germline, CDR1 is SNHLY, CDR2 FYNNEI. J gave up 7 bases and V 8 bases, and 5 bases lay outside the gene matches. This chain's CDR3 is CASGGLAGYEQYF. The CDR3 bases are TGTGCCAGCGGGGGACTAGCGGGATATGAGCAGTACTTC.

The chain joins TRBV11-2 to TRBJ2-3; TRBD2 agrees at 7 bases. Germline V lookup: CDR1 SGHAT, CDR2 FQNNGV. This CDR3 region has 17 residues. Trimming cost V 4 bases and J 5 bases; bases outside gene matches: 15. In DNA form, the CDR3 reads TGTGCCAGCAGCTCGAGAGGCGGGAGCCCTCAGGGAGATACGCAGTATTTT. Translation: CASSSRGGSPQGDTQYF. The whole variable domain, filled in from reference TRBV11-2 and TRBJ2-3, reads EAGVAQSPRYKIIEKRQSVAFWCNPISGHATLYWYQQILGQGPKLLIQFQNNGVVDDSQLPKDRFSAERLKGVDSTLKIQPAKLEDSAVYLCASSSRGGSPQGDTQYFGPGTRLTVL.

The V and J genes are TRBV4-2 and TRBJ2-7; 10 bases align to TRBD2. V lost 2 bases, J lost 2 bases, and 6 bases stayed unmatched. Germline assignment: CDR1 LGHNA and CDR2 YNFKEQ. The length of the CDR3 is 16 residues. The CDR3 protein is CASSQLGTSAPYEQYF. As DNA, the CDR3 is TGTGCCAGCAGCCAATTAGGGACTAGCGCTCCCTACGAGCAGTACTTC.

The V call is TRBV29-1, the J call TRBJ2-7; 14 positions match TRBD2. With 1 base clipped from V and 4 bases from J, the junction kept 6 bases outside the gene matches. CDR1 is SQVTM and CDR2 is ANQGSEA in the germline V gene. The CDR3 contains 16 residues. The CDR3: CSVEGRGLAGVYEQYF. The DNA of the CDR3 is TGCAGCGTTGAAGGCAGGGGACTAGCGGGAGTTTACGAGCAGTACTTC.